One sample yielded the 17 T cell receptor beta chains listed below, sequenced in a study of regulatory T cells in long-lasting Graves disease. The TCR beta library used iRepertoire HTBI primers with Arm-PCR amplification of CDR3. One entry per CDR3 protein, called by TCRdb with MiXCR from the multiplex PCR reads. The sample has about 470,000 distinct CDR3 sequences, about a fifth seen once. Time point described: persistent/refractory GD, antithyroid drugs over 5 years with positive TRAb. The TCR library was prepared using RNA isolated from PBMCs. Sequences were derived from peripheral blood mononuclear cells (PBMCs), sampled when the disease was refractory, from a patient treated with antithyroid drugs. Every receptor here comes from a female donor with Graves disease.

The sample holds many counts of this clonotype. The chain couples TRBV7-9 to TRBJ2-7; weak D call: TRBD1 (6 bases). Germline V lookup: CDR1 SEHNR, CDR2 FQNEAQ (reference sequence). CDR3 length: 14 amino acids. Trimming took 4 bases from V and 4 from J, leaving 14 bases between them. The CDR3 region has the DNA TGTGCCAGCAGCTCGCCCGAACAGGGATACGAGCAGTACTTC. The encoded protein is CASSSPEQGYEQYF.

The chain has TRBV9 and TRBJ1-6; D unclear. V was shortened by 3 bases and J by 7 bases, with 11 bases between the two germline ends. The CDR3 extends over 14 amino acids. CDR1 is SGDLS and CDR2 is YYNGEE in the germline V gene. CDR3 DNA: TGTGCCAGCAGCGACGGACCTCACAATTCACCCCTCCACTTT. This sequence encodes CASSDGPHNSPLHF. The whole variable domain, filled in from reference TRBV9 and TRBJ1-6, reads DSGVTQTPKHLITATGQRVTLRCSPRSGDLSVYWYQQSLDQGLQFLIQYYNGEERAKGNILERFSAQQFPDLHSELNLSSLELGDSALYFCASSDGPHNSPLHFGNGTRLTVT.

This clonotype is a singleton in its sample. This chain uses TRBV7-9 with TRBJ2-5; 9 nucleotides line up with TRBD2. The CDR3 length is 17 residues. Trimming at V came to 3 bases and at J to 3 bases, leaving 11 bases not matched to a gene. CDR1 is SEHNR and CDR2 is FQNEAQ in the germline V gene (reference sequence). Here the CDR3 DNA reads TGTGCCAGCAGCTTCCCTTCGGGGACTAGCACCAAAGAGACCCAGTACTTC. This codes for CASSFPSGTSTKETQYF.

This clonotype has a count of ten or more. The chain combines TRBV20-1 with TRBJ1-1; D might be TRBD1 (6 bases). The germline V gene encodes CDR1 DFQATT and CDR2 SNEGSKA (reference sequence). CDR3 size: 13 residues. V was clipped by 2 bases and J by 3 bases, with 10 bases between them. The CDR3 DNA sequence: TGCAGTGCTAGACCGACAGGCTACACTGAAGCTTTCTTT. Translation gives CSARPTGYTEAFF.

This clonotype turned up a few times. This chain uses TRBV24-1 with TRBJ2-2, with D unclear. Trimming cost V 7 bases and J 8 bases, with 10 bases left between them. Germline V gene data show CDR1 as KGHDR and CDR2 as SFDVKD. This CDR3 comprises 12 residues. The CDR3 spells CATSSRPGELFF. CDR3 nucleotides: TGTGCCACCAGCTCCCGTCCGGGGGAGCTGTTTTTT.

The chain uses TRBV15 and TRBJ2-7; 11 nucleotides match TRBD1. The CDR3 length is 16 residues. Trimming removed 3 bases from V and 0 bases from J; junction bases left unmatched: 4. From germline, CDR1 is LNHNV and CDR2 YYDKDF (reference sequence). CDR3 region: CATSRDRGQGSYEQYF. CDR3 DNA: TGTGCCACCAGCAGGGACAGGGGGCAGGGCTCCTACGAGCAGTACTTC.

This clonotype was seen repeatedly, ten times or more. The chain is built from TRBV11-3 and TRBJ2-5; 7 bases are shared with TRBD1. The germline V gene has CDR1 SGHNT and CDR2 YENEEA. V trimming: 5 bases; J trimming: 1 base; junction bases outside the gene matches: 4. CDR3 size: 14 residues. CDR3 region: CASSTRDSQETQYF. The CDR3 DNA reads as TGTGCCAGCAGCACAAGGGACAGCCAAGAGACCCAGTACTTC. The complete variable domain, with remaining parts taken from reference TRBV11-3 and TRBJ2-5, reads EAGVVQSPRYKIIEKKQPVAFWCNPISGHNTLYWYLQNLGQGPELLIRYENEEAVDDSQLPKDRFSAERLKGVDSTLKIQPAELGDSAVYLCASSTRDSQETQYFGPGTRLLVL.

This clonotype was counted ten times or more. The chain links TRBV7-2 to TRBJ2-7; either TRBD1 or TRBD2 may supply D (5 bases each). This CDR3 has 13 amino acids. Germline V CDR1 and CDR2: SGHTA, FQGNSA. V lost 6 bases and J 3 bases, leaving 12 bases between the germline ends. CDR3 nucleotide sequence: TGTGCCAGCAGTTATCGGGGCGGCTACGAGCAGTACTTC. This translates into CASSYRGGYEQYF.

In its sample, this clonotype was seen once. The gene calls are TRBV5-1 and TRBJ1-6; tentatively, D is TRBD1 (5 bases). Germline V CDR1 and CDR2: SGHRS, YFSETQ. This CDR3 is built from 16 residues. Between the trimmed V and J ends, which lost 4 bases and 12 bases, there was a span of 23 bases. CDR3 in DNA: TGCGCCAGCAGCCCAACCGCCGGGACGGAGGACCGACCCCTCCACTTT. It yields the protein CASSPTAGTEDRPLHF.

This clonotype was detected ten times or more. The chain recombines TRBV4-1 with TRBJ1-6; D perhaps matches TRBD1 (6 bases). Trimming took off 0 bases at V and 11 bases at J, with 20 bases between the two ends. Looked up from germline, CDR1 is MGHRA and CDR2 is YSYEKL. The CDR3 extends over 17 amino acids. CDR3 sequence: CASSQEGYRVRETPLHF. DNA for the CDR3: TGCGCCAGCAGCCAAGAGGGTTACAGGGTGCGGGAGACACCCCTCCACTTT.

This clonotype was counted a single time. The chain employs TRBV14 and TRBJ1-5; tentatively, D is TRBD1 (5 bases). Trimming pared 0 bases from V and 0 bases from J, leaving 12 bases between. This CDR3 is 17 amino acids long. Germline loops: CDR1 SGHDN, CDR2 FVKESK. The CDR3: CASSQEGGRGSNQPQHF. CDR3 DNA sequence: TGTGCCAGCAGCCAAGAGGGGGGGAGGGGTAGCAATCAGCCCCAGCATTTT.

This rearrangement joins TRBV29-1 to TRBJ2-1; TRBD2 matches 13 bases. With 4 bases clipped from V and 9 bases from J, the junction kept 15 bases outside the gene matches. Looked up from germline, CDR1 is SQVTM and CDR2 is ANQGSEA. The CDR3 consists of 17 residues. The CDR3 DNA follows: TGCAGCGTTGGACCTCTAGGACTAGCGGGGGCCCGGGGTGAGCAGTTCTTC. It specifies CSVGPLGLAGARGEQFF.

This sequence joins TRBV7-2 and TRBJ1-1; no reliable D call. Germline V gives CDR1 SGHTA, CDR2 FQGNSA. The CDR3 is 15 residues long. Between the trimmed V and J ends, which lost 3 bases and 1 base, there was a span of 12 bases. CDR3 region: CASSFGGGWNTEAFF. The CDR3 bases are TGTGCCAGCAGCTTTGGTGGAGGGTGGAACACTGAAGCTTTCTTT.

This clonotype has a count of ten or more. This chain connects TRBV7-2 to TRBJ2-5, with D unresolved. The CDR3 contains 13 residues. Deletions cut 8 bases from V and 5 bases from J, with 15 bases between. Germline CDR1 reads SGHTA; CDR2 reads FQGNSA. The CDR3 loop is CASSRAPTETQYF. In DNA form, the CDR3 reads TGTGCCAGCTCCCGGGCCCCTACCGAGACCCAGTACTTC. Full variable domain (remainder filled in from reference TRBV7-2 and TRBJ2-5): GAGVSQSPSNKVTEKGKDVELRCDPISGHTALYWYRQSLGQGLEFLIYFQGNSAPDKSGLPSDRFSAERTGGSVSTLTIQRTQQEDSAVYLCASSRAPTETQYFGPGTRLLVL.

This clonotype was seen at least ten times. J is TRBJ2-7 and V is TRBV19; TRBD2 aligns across 7 bases. With 5 bases clipped from V and 0 bases from J, the junction kept 7 bases outside the gene matches. The CDR3 consists of 15 residues. CDR1 and CDR2 from the germline V gene are LNHDA and SQIVND (reference sequence). As DNA, the CDR3 is TGTGCCAGTAGTGCCACCGGGACTACCTCCTACGAGCAGTACTTC. It encodes CASSATGTTSYEQYF.

In this sample, this clonotype turned up a few times. The chain links TRBV29-1 to TRBJ1-2, with D possibly matching TRBD1 (5 bases). V dropped 5 bases and J dropped 2 bases, with 18 bases sitting between them. The CDR3 sequence is 15 residues long. In germline, CDR1 is SQVTM, CDR2 ANQGSEA. For the CDR3, the DNA is TGCAGCGTTTTTTCGACAGAAGACAAAAACTATGGCTACACCTTC. This gives the protein CSVFSTEDKNYGYTF.

V and J are TRBV4-1 and TRBJ2-7; either TRBD1 or TRBD2 may supply D (5 bases each). This CDR3 contains 15 residues. Trimming took off 0 bases at V and 2 bases at J, with 11 bases between the two ends. CDR1 is MGHRA and CDR2 is YSYEKL in the germline V gene. The CDR3 spells CASSQERDPTYEQYF. The CDR3 DNA is TGCGCCAGCAGCCAAGAACGGGACCCGACCTACGAGCAGTACTTC.